This T cell receptor beta chain was sequenced in a study of response to subunit inactivated influenza vaccine (dated by TCRdb to 2016 to 2019). Describing the broader study: The study used deep quantitative T cell receptor repertoire profiling to track responses to a trivalent subunit inactivated influenza vaccine. Results and caveats for the whole study, not just this receptor: The authors suggested that each seasonal influenza vaccination may recruit only a limited number of new T cells.

Libraries came from RT-PCR. Sequenced using an Illumina HiSeq 2500. TCRdb's own reprocessing of the public reads used fastp at Q25 and MiXCR and kept productive beta chains. All rows with the same CDR3 protein become a single entry with the most common DNA and genes. Present in this sample are 530,000 or so distinct CDR3 sequences, about 25% of which were seen just once. Less than 2.5% of the sample is in the top ten clones. Remarks on this clonotype: Its cognate antigen has yet to be identified. No much larger clone is present one base from it, and per-base qualities are unavailable.

Including the terminal cysteine and phenylalanine, the CDR3 comprises 12 residues. This entry keeps only the CDR3 DNA: 36 bases, framed from base 1. The germline V gene yields SQVTM for CDR1 and ANQGSEA for CDR2. The germline V and J ends show losses of 7 bases and 12 bases respectively, and no gene match explains 10 bases of the junction. This clonotype was obtained from a middle-aged man who received an inactivated influenza vaccine. Donor details come from another sample of the same person, matched by shared clones. The chain couples TRBV29-1 to TRBJ1-2, with TRBD1 matching 11 junction bases. Sequences were derived from CD4+ T cells sorted from PBMCs, sampled about 5 days after vaccination. The CDR3 loop reads CSASRDRGINTF. The nucleotide sequence is TGCAGCGCAAGTCGGGACAGGGGGATCAACACCTTC.